The rows below give T cell receptor beta chains drawn from one sample of a study of CD8+ T cells in alopecia areata. The method was immunoSEQ multiplex PCR; TCRdb's version includes in-frame clones alone and lacks a portion of them. The sample has around 250,000 clones, under 70% seen once. The material was CD4+ T cells sorted from blood, obtained at week 0. These receptors were obtained from a human donor with alopecia areata. Both conserved end residues are part of each CDR3. Fields, in order: V gene, clone size, D gene, J gene, CDR3 DNA, CDR3 protein. D genes are given only for firm matches. Clone size appears in some rows only: once, few, many, or a class for an expanded clone.

>TRBV29-1|few|.|TRBJ2-7
TGCAGCGTTGGCGCCGGGGGAGACGAGCAGTACTTC
CSVGAGGDEQYF
>TRBV29-1|few|.|TRBJ2-5
TGCAGCGTTGGTCGGAGGGAGACCCAGTACTTC
CSVGRRETQYF
>TRBV19|.|.|TRBJ1-2
TGTGCCAGTAGTGTCAGGGATAACGGTGGCTACACCTTC
CASSVRDNGGYTF
>TRBV7-2|.|.|TRBJ2-3
TGTGCCAGCAGCTTAGCGGGAGCTAGCACAGATACGCAGTATTTT
CASSLAGASTDTQYF
>TRBV23-1|.|.|TRBJ2-5
TGCGCCAGCAGTCAGCCCGGACAGCTCCAAGAGACCCAGTACTTC
CASSQPGQLQETQYF
>TRBV7-3|.|TRBD2|TRBJ2-3
TGTGCCAGCAGCTTAGATAGCGGGGGTAGCACAGATACGCAGTATTTT
CASSLDSGGSTDTQYF
>TRBV6-5|few|.|TRBJ2-4
TGTGCCAGCAGTTACTCGCCAGGGGTAGCCAAAAACATTCAGTACTTC
CASSYSPGVAKNIQYF
>TRBV19|.|.|TRBJ2-7
TGTGCCAGTAGTATACCGGGACTGTCTGAAGAGCAGTACTTC
CASSIPGLSEEQYF
>TRBV23-1|once|.|TRBJ2-7
TGCGCCAGCAGCCGGCGAGAGGGGGGACACTACGAGCAGTACTTC
CASSRREGGHYEQYF
>TRBV29-1|.|TRBD2|TRBJ2-3
TGCAGCTCCGACGCCAGCGGGGGAGCAGATACGCAGTATTTT
CSSDASGGADTQYF
>TRBV25-1|.|TRBD1|TRBJ2-5
TGTGCCAGCAGTGAATGGACAGGCCAAGAGACCCAGTACTTC
CASSEWTGQETQYF
>TRBV5-1|.|.|TRBJ2-3
TGCGCCAGCGCACAGGGAATGTCAGATACGCAGTATTTT
CASAQGMSDTQYF
>TRBV6-1|few|.|TRBJ2-5
TGTGCCAGCAGGAAGAGCCTTCCTGCTGGAGAGACCCAGTACTTC
CASRKSLPAGETQYF
>TRBV29-1|few|.|TRBJ2-1
TGCAGCGCCATAGGACAGATTATCTACAATGAGCAGTTCTTC
CSAIGQIIYNEQFF
>TRBV27|once|.|TRBJ2-7
TGTGCCAGCAGCTCGACTCGGGTGAGTGGCGAGCAGTACTTC
CASSSTRVSGEQYF
>TRBV30|.|.|TRBJ1-2
TGTGCCTGGCTGCCACCAGGACAGATCCTAAACTATGGCTACACCTTC
CAWLPPGQILNYGYTF
>TRBV30|.|TRBD1|TRBJ2-1
TGTGCCTGGAGTATAGACAGGGGGAATGAGCAGTTCTTC
CAWSIDRGNEQFF
>TRBV29-1|.|.|TRBJ2-3
TGCAGCGTTGAAGGGACCCCCGAGGGCCCAGATACGCAGTATTTT
CSVEGTPEGPDTQYF
>TRBV29-1|.|TRBD1|TRBJ1-2
TGCAGCGGCGGAACCAGGGGGGCGGGCTACACCTTC
CSGGTRGAGYTF
>TRBV30|.|.|TRBJ1-4
TGTGCCTTGGAGGTCGCGCCTTTTAATGAAAAACTGTTTTTT
CALEVAPFNEKLFF
>TRBV7-9|.|.|TRBJ2-5
TGTGCCAGCAGCTTAATGCTTGGGCAAGAGACCCAGTACTTC
CASSLMLGQETQYF
>TRBV7-8|.|TRBD2|TRBJ2-5
TGTGCCAGCAGCCCCCGGGGAGCGGGGGGGCTTGGGGAGACCCAGTACTTC
CASSPRGAGGLGETQYF
>TRBV29-1|.|.|TRBJ2-3
TGCAGCGCCGGAGACAGCACAGATACGCAGTATTTT
CSAGDSTDTQYF
>TRBV2|.|.|TRBJ2-1
TGTGCCAGCAGTCAAGGGACGGGTTCCTACAATGAGCAGTTCTTC
CASSQGTGSYNEQFF
>TRBV7-2|few|TRBD1|TRBJ2-7
TGTGCCAGCAGCTTGGGACAGGGATTCTACGAGCAGTACTTC
CASSLGQGFYEQYF
>TRBV29-1|.|TRBD1|TRBJ1-1
TGCAGCGTTGAGGGGACAGGGAACACTGAAGCTTTCTTT
CSVEGTGNTEAFF
>TRBV5-4|once|.|TRBJ2-5
TGTGCCAGCAGCTTGTACCAGGGGGAGACCCAGTACTTC
CASSLYQGETQYF
>TRBV29-1|.|.|TRBJ2-4
TGCAGCGTTGAAGGGCATGACATTCAGTACTTC
CSVEGHDIQYF
>TRBV5-1|.|TRBD2|TRBJ2-5
TGCGCCAGCAGCTTGGTAGCGGGGATTGAGACCCAGTACTTC
CASSLVAGIETQYF
>TRBV6-5|once|.|TRBJ1-5
TGTGCCAGCAGCCCAACAGGGTTCCACCAGCCCCAGCATTTT
CASSPTGFHQPQHF
>TRBV18|.|.|TRBJ2-5
TGTGCCAGCTCACCATCGGCTACCCAAGAGACCCAGTACTTC
CASSPSATQETQYF
>TRBV27|.|.|TRBJ1-1
TGTGCCAGCAGTTTGGGCACTGAAGCTTTCTTT
CASSLGTEAFF
>TRBV29-1|.|TRBD1|TRBJ1-1
TGCAGCGTGAGTGGGACAGAGAACACTGAAGCTTTCTTT
CSVSGTENTEAFF
>TRBV30|.|.|TRBJ2-2
TGTGCCTGGATGTGGGGGGCCGGCACCGGGGAGCTGTTTTTT
CAWMWGAGTGELFF
>TRBV11-3|once|.|TRBJ2-7
TGTGCCAGCTCCGTGGGGGGTACCTACGAGCAGTACTTC
CASSVGGTYEQYF
>TRBV18|few|.|TRBJ1-5
TGTGCCAGCTCACCTGTTGGGGCTGCTCAGCCCCAGCATTTT
CASSPVGAAQPQHF